What follows are 26 T cell receptor beta chains derived from one specimen sequenced in a study of CD8+CD57+ T cells in acquired aplastic anemia. For sequencing, patients were chosen who had shown expansion of CD8+CD57+ cells by flow cytometry. For CDR3 and TCR beta VDJ profiling, genomic DNA was the template used. A single record per CDR3 protein comes from TCRdb applying MiXCR to the reads. The data show some 200,000 distinct CDR3 sequences, approximately 48% seen once. Sequencing was carried out using sorted CD4+, CD8+, or CD8+CD57+ T cells (not recorded which) from PBMCs. All receptors come from a human donor with aplastic anemia.

This clonotype came up a few times. The rearrangement joins TRBV10-3 to TRBJ1-6; no clear D gene. V lost 3 bases, J lost 1 base, and 4 bases lay in between. In germline, CDR1 is ENHRY, CDR2 SYGVKD. The CDR3 covers 14 residues. The CDR3: CAISDVSYNSPLHF. The CDR3 DNA is TGTGCCATCAGTGATGTTTCCTATAATTCACCCCTCCACTTT.

This clonotype was observed at least ten times. The rearrangement links TRBV20-1 to TRBJ2-3, with D unresolved. Trimming took off 5 bases at V and 0 bases at J, with 9 bases between the two ends. Germline V lookup: CDR1 DFQATT, CDR2 SNEGSKA (reference sequence). The CDR3 runs 13 residues. The CDR3 region has the DNA TGCAGTGCTTTTTCTCCTAGCACAGATACGCAGTATTTT. It translates to CSAFSPSTDTQYF.

The chain links TRBV4-2 to TRBJ2-3; 7 bases line up with TRBD2. Germline V gene sequence: CDR1 LGHNA, CDR2 YNFKEQ. This CDR3 is built from 16 residues. V lost 5 bases to trimming and J lost 2 bases; unmatched junction nucleotides: 10. The CDR3 nucleotides are TGTGCCAGCAGCGGGAGGGCCAAGTACACCACAGATACGCAGTATTTT. Translated: CASSGRAKYTTDTQYF.

On this clonotype itself: This clone may be a read error of a much larger clone one base away. The rearrangement links TRBV5-1 to TRBJ2-4; 10 bases are shared with TRBD1. Germline CDR1 and CDR2: SGHRS and YFSETQ. This CDR3 contains 14 residues. The CDR3 sequence is CARSLSGTGDIQYF. The CDR3 DNA reads as TGCGCCAGAAGCTTATCCGGGACAGGGGACATTCAGTACTTC.

This chain uses TRBV7-8 with TRBJ2-1, with D possibly being TRBD1 or TRBD2 (5 bases each). Germline V lookup: CDR1 SGHVS, CDR2 FQNEAQ. V lost 5 bases, J lost 5 bases, and 16 bases lay in between. This CDR3 is built from 15 residues. The DNA for the CDR3 is TGTGCCAGCAGCGGCGGCTGGGGGAGTCACAATGAGCAGTTCTTC. Its protein is CASSGGWGSHNEQFF. Full variable domain (remainder filled in from reference TRBV7-8 and TRBJ2-1): GAGVSQSPRYKVAKRGQDVALRCDPISGHVSLFWYQQALGQGPEFLTYFQNEAQLDKSGLPSDRFFAERPEGSVSTLKIQRTQQEDSAVYLCASSGGWGSHNEQFFGPGTRLTVL.

There are many counts of this clonotype. This chain connects TRBV5-1 to TRBJ1-5, with D tentatively TRBD1 (6 bases). The CDR3 extends over 16 amino acids. Germline lookup yields CDR1 SGHRS and CDR2 YFSETQ. Between the trimmed V and J ends, which lost 0 bases and 1 base, there was a span of 11 bases. The CDR3 DNA sequence: TGCGCCAGCAGCTTGGCTTCAGGGGAGAGCAATCAGCCCCAGCATTTT. It specifies CASSLASGESNQPQHF.

This clonotype appeared many times. The J gene is TRBJ1-5, the V gene TRBV5-1; TRBD1 might be the D (5 bases). CDR1 and CDR2 (germline): SGHRS, YFSETQ. V gave up 2 bases and J gave up 3 bases, with 9 bases separating them. The CDR3 runs 14 residues. CDR3 in amino acids: CASSLEGVNQPQHF. As DNA, the CDR3 is TGCGCCAGCAGCTTAGAAGGGGTCAATCAGCCCCAGCATTTT.

J is TRBJ2-3 and V is TRBV11-2; D uncertain. The V gene lost 0 bases and the J gene lost 1 base, with 14 bases spanning the gap. CDR3 length equals 17 residues. CDR1 and CDR2 from the germline V gene are SGHAT and FQNNGV. In DNA form, the CDR3 reads TGTGCCAGCAGCTTAGATCACGTCGGAGCAGGCACAGATACGCAGTATTTT. Its protein product is CASSLDHVGAGTDTQYF.

The chain combines TRBV7-9 with TRBJ1-1, with unresolved D. In germline, CDR1 is SEHNR, CDR2 FQNEAQ (reference sequence). V lost 5 bases and J 8 bases, leaving 12 bases between the germline ends. This CDR3 spans 12 amino acids. The CDR3 sequence: CASSRGLLEAFF. CDR3 DNA: TGTGCCAGCAGCCGCGGACTTTTAGAAGCTTTCTTT.

A note on this clonotype: Relative to the germline gene, one junction end is altered; a read error may explain this. The V and J genes are TRBV20-1 and TRBJ2-3, with TRBD2 matching 13 bases. The germline V gene encodes CDR1 DFQATT and CDR2 SNEGSKA (reference sequence). This CDR3 comprises 16 residues. CDR3: CSASPRTSGRPDTHYF. The CDR3 DNA reads as TGCAGTGCTAGCCCCCGGACTAGCGGGAGACCAGATACGCATTATTTT.

This clonotype was recorded a few times. The chain links TRBV10-3 to TRBJ1-4; 9 bases are shared with TRBD1. Germline assignment: CDR1 ENHRY and CDR2 SYGVKD. The V and J ends lost 8 bases and 5 bases, in that order; junction bases with no gene match: 9. The CDR3 contains 15 residues. In DNA, the CDR3 is TGTGCCATCGCGAAGTCCGGGACAGGGAATGAAAAACTGTTTTTT. It is translated as CAIAKSGTGNEKLFF.

The chain links TRBV5-1 to TRBJ1-3, with D perhaps matching TRBD1 (6 bases). Trimming took 3 bases from V and 0 from J, leaving 25 bases between them. The CDR3 spans 20 residues. Germline values: CDR1 SGHRS, CDR2 YFSETQ. The CDR3 spells CASSSETDRRRPDSGNTIYF. CDR3 sequence (DNA): TGCGCCAGCAGCTCAGAGACGGACAGAAGAAGACCCGACTCTGGAAACACCATATATTTT.

A note on this clonotype: Just one base apart from a much larger clone, this may be a read error. The chain carries TRBV9 and TRBJ2-1, with no clear D. This CDR3 contains 13 residues. Germline V CDR1 and CDR2: SGDLS, YYNGEE. V lost 1 base and J 9 bases, leaving 11 bases between the germline ends. The CDR3 region has the DNA TGTGCCAGCAGCGTAAGTAGGAACAGTGAGCAGTTCTTC. Translating it yields CASSVSRNSEQFF.

This clonotype was recorded many times. The chain couples TRBV19 to TRBJ2-1, with 7 positions matching TRBD1. Germline loops: CDR1 LNHDA, CDR2 SQIVND (reference sequence). The CDR3 loop spans 12 amino acids. V was clipped by 6 bases and J by 10 bases; unmatched bases: 6. CDR3 in DNA: TGTGCCAGTAGCGGGGACAGTGGGGAGCAGTTCTTC. Amino acids: CASSGDSGEQFF.

Many counts were recorded for this clonotype. This chain links TRBV2 with TRBJ2-5; D is tentatively TRBD1 or TRBD2 (5 bases each). CDR3 length: 14 residues. Germline V CDR1 and CDR2: SNHLY, FYNNEI. V was clipped by 4 bases and J by 4 bases, with 13 bases between them. CDR3 protein: CASSGQRGRETQYF. CDR3 sequence (DNA): TGTGCCAGCAGTGGTCAACGGGGCCGAGAGACCCAGTACTTC.

To note about this clonotype: This may stem from a read error, because a much larger clone lies one nucleotide away. The final CDR3 position lacks the conserved phenylalanine or tryptophan, pointing to a likely read error. This chain joins TRBV29-1 and TRBJ1-2, with 7 bases lining up with TRBD1. V lost 0 bases to trimming and J lost 5 bases; unmatched junction nucleotides: 9. Per the germline V gene, CDR1 is SQVTM and CDR2 is ANQGSEA. The CDR3 runs 15 residues. The CDR3 loop is CSVEEGTVAGYGYTL. The CDR3 DNA reads TGCAGCGTTGAAGAAGGGACAGTAGCGGGGTATGGCTACACCCTC.

The rearrangement links TRBV10-3 to TRBJ2-7; 7 bases are shared with TRBD1. The CDR3 runs 14 residues. The J segment lost 0 bases and the V segment lost 10 bases, leaving 9 bases of the junction unmatched. Germline V gives CDR1 ENHRY, CDR2 SYGVKD. For the CDR3, the DNA is TGTGCCACAAAGAAGGGGACAGTCTCCTACGAGCAGTACTTC. It is translated as CATKKGTVSYEQYF.

This clonotype showed up many times. The chain has TRBV11-2 and TRBJ1-3; 7 nucleotides agree with TRBD1. CDR3 length equals 16 residues. V trimming: 5 bases; J trimming: 1 base; junction bases outside the gene matches: 8. Germline CDR1 SGHAT, CDR2 FQNNGV. CDR3 DNA: TGTGCCAGCAGCCGAATACAGGGGCTATCTGGAAACACCATATATTTT. Protein: CASSRIQGLSGNTIYF.

The rearrangement joins TRBV7-8 to TRBJ1-5, with 8 bases matching TRBD1. The trim removed 5 bases at V and 8 bases at J, leaving 11 bases unmatched. Germline V gene data show CDR1 as SGHVS and CDR2 as FQNEAQ. CDR3 length: 15 residues. As DNA, the CDR3 is TGTGCCAGCAGCCCCGGGGGCGGACAGGGAGAGCCCCAGCATTTT. It yields the protein CASSPGGGQGEPQHF.

Points on this clonotype: With a much larger clone just one base away, this may be a read error. The V gene is TRBV7-9, the J gene TRBJ1-1; the D gene is possibly TRBD1 (5 bases). The germline gives CDR1 SEHNR, CDR2 FQNEAQ (reference sequence). There are 15 residues in the CDR3. The chain's CDR3 is CAGRTTEPTNSEAFF. DNA of the CDR3: TGTGCCGGCAGGACGACAGAACCAACGAACAGTGAAGCTTTCTTT. The entire variable domain, with the rest obtained from reference TRBV7-9 and TRBJ1-1, is as follows: DTGVSQNPRHKITKRGQNVTFRCDPISEHNRLYWYRQTLGQGPEFLTYFQNEAQLEKSRLLSDRFSAERPKGSFSTLEIQRTEQGDSAMYLCAGRTTEPTNSEAFFGQGTRLTVV.

The chain joins TRBV10-1 to TRBJ2-1; D possibly matches TRBD1 or TRBD2 (5 bases each). Deletions cut 2 bases from V and 3 bases from J, with 11 bases between. From germline, CDR1 is WNHNN and CDR2 SYGVQD (reference sequence). The CDR3 runs 15 residues. CDR3 sequence reads: CASSEAGSDYNEQFF. The CDR3 DNA reads TGCGCCAGCAGTGAGGCAGGGAGTGACTACAATGAGCAGTTCTTC.

This clonotype came up many times. The chain couples TRBV5-1 to TRBJ2-7; 8 bases line up with TRBD1. Losses at the gene ends were 4 bases for V and 3 bases for J; bases not matched to a gene: 3. This CDR3 is built from 13 residues. CDR1 is SGHRS and CDR2 is YFSETQ in the germline V gene. The CDR3 sequence is CASSDRGGYEQYF. The CDR3, as DNA: TGCGCCAGCAGCGACAGGGGAGGCTACGAGCAGTACTTC.

This clonotype was observed a few times. The chain combines TRBV20-1 with TRBJ1-5, with D hard to call. The V and J ends lost 1 base and 2 bases respectively, with 9 bases between them. Per the germline V gene, CDR1 is DFQATT and CDR2 is SNEGSKA (reference sequence). This CDR3 has 14 amino acids. The CDR3 here is CSARGSIGNQPQHF. DNA for the CDR3: TGCAGTGCTAGAGGATCCATCGGCAATCAGCCCCAGCATTTT.

The V gene is TRBV20-1, the J gene TRBJ1-2, with 9 positions matching TRBD1. This CDR3 has 14 amino acids. After removal of 2 bases from V and 2 bases from J, the junction contained 3 bases not matched to a gene. CDR1 is DFQATT, CDR2 SNEGSKA, per germline (reference sequence). CDR3 region: CSARSGQGNYGYTF. The CDR3 coding sequence is TGCAGTGCTAGATCAGGACAGGGGAACTATGGCTACACCTTC.

V gene TRBV7-2 combines with J gene TRBJ2-5, with 9 bases matching TRBD1. Trimming took 3 bases from V and 1 from J; bases not matched to a gene: 3. The CDR3 totals 15 residues. CDR1 is SGHTA, CDR2 FQGNSA, per germline. CDR3 protein: CASSLVTGGQETQYF. CDR3 sequence (DNA): TGTGCCAGCAGCTTGGTGACAGGGGGCCAAGAGACCCAGTACTTC.

Only one count was recorded for this clonotype. The J gene is TRBJ1-2, the V gene TRBV20-1, with 7 bases that match TRBD1. The CDR3 extends over 12 amino acids. J was trimmed by 5 bases and V by 4 bases; bases with no gene match: 4. Germline values: CDR1 DFQATT, CDR2 SNEGSKA (reference sequence). The CDR3 loop is CSANDRVYGYTF. CDR3 nucleotides: TGCAGTGCTAACGACAGGGTTTATGGCTACACCTTC.